This T cell receptor (beta chain) was captured in a study of blood T cell repertoires in COVID-19. Looking at the study overall: T cells, B-cell-depleted T cells, or PBMCs supplied cDNA or gDNA.

As handled by the study authors: Reference gene primers were amplified, and this amplification served to estimate nucleated cell counts. Only in-frame clones appear in the TCRdb table, and some are missing; sequencing was by immunoSEQ multiplex PCR. The D gene and trimming were derived from the DNA, and the V and J assignments and clone size from that table. The sample has a few hundred thousand clones, 85% seen once. CDR3 length equals 15 residues. Germline CDR1 and CDR2: MNHEY and SMNVEV (reference sequence). Germline trimming cut 6 bases from V and 3 bases from J; bases unmatched to any gene: 8. The chain carries TRBV27 and TRBJ2-7; TRBD1 matches at 10 bases. The TCR originated in a woman aged 18-29 years with acute or convalescent COVID-19. The sequencing input was peripheral blood. CDR3 nucleotides: TGTGCCAGCAGGTCGCGGGACAGGGGAATCTACGAGCAGTACTTC. This codes for CASRSRDRGIYEQYF.